These T cell receptor beta chains were read from a single sample in a study of CD4+ T cells in melanoma. Sequenced by immunoSEQ multiplex PCR; TCRdb stores in-frame clones only, minus some. The table lists about 55,000 clones, over 60% of them singletons. Sample: tumor tissue. The receptors here all came from a human donor with melanoma. The CDR3 runs from the conserved cysteine through the conserved F or W. The D gene is left open where the match is weak. Some rows mark clone size as missing; the rest say once, few, many or name a class of expanded clone.

D	V	size	J	DNA	CDR3
NA	TRBV19	NA	TRBJ2-1	TGTGCCAGTAGTATTTTTCCCGGCAATGAGCAGTTCTTC	CASSIFPGNEQFF
TRBD2	TRBV7-8	NA	TRBJ2-3	TGTGCCAGCTCAGGGGCGGGGGGGCCTCAGTCGGCAGATACGCAGTATTTT	CASSGAGGPQSADTQYF
NA	TRBV5-1	NA	TRBJ1-1	TGCGCCAGCAGCTTGAACAGTGGTGTGAACACTGAAGCTTTCTTT	CASSLNSGVNTEAFF
NA	TRBV7-3	NA	TRBJ2-7	TGTGCCAGCAGCTTAGGGCCCGAGTCCCCCTCCTCCTACGAGCAGTACTTC	CASSLGPESPSSYEQYF
NA	TRBV5-1	NA	TRBJ2-5	TGCGCCAGCAGCAATAATCAAGAGACCCAGTACTTC	CASSNNQETQYF
NA	TRBV15	NA	TRBJ1-5	TGTGCCACCAGCGACCCCCGGGGGCTAGTCAATCAGCCCCAGCATTTT	CATSDPRGLVNQPQHF
NA	TRBV7-2	NA	TRBJ1-2	TGTGCCAGCAGCTTAGCCCCCCCCTATGGCTACACCTTC	CASSLAPPYGYTF
NA	TRBV28	once	TRBJ1-1	TGTGCCAGCAGTTTATGGGGGGGAAACACTGAAGCTTTCTTT	CASSLWGGNTEAFF
TRBD2	TRBV4-1	NA	TRBJ2-7	TGCGCCAGCAGCCAAGCGGGGGGGGATGGCGAGCAGTACTTC	CASSQAGGDGEQYF
NA	TRBV25-1	NA	TRBJ1-1	TGTGCCAGCAGTGAATGGTCCGGAAGGACTGAAGCTTTCTTT	CASSEWSGRTEAFF
TRBD2	TRBV6-1	few	TRBJ2-7	TGTGCCAGCAGCCTACTAGCGGGGGGAGACTACGAGCAGTACTTC	CASSLLAGGDYEQYF
NA	TRBV11-2	NA	TRBJ1-1	TGTGCCAGCAGCTTATCAACACCCGAAGCTTTCTTT	CASSLSTPEAFF
TRBD1	TRBV28	NA	TRBJ2-5	TGTGCCAGCAGCCCCACAGGGGGGAGGACCCAGTACTTC	CASSPTGGRTQYF
NA	TRBV5-1	many	TRBJ1-1	TGCGCCAGCAGCTTGGTAGGAGAGCGGAAAGCTTTCTTT	CASSLVGERKAFF